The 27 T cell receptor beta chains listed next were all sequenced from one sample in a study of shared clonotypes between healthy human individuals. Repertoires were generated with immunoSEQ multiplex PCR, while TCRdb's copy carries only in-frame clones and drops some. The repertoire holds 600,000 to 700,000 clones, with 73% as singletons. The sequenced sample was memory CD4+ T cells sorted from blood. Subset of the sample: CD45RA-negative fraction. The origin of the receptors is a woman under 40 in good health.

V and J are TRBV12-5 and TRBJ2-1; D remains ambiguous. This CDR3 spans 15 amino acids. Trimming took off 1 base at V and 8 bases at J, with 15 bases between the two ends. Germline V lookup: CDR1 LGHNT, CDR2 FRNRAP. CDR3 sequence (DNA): TGTGCTAGTGGTTTGGGCCAACTAACTGAGGATGAGCAGTTCTTC. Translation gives CASGLGQLTEDEQFF.

CDR3 DNA sequence: TGTGCCAGCTCACCAGCCTCGGGGGCCGGGACCCAGTACTTC. Its protein is CASSPASGAGTQYF. The chain joins TRBV18 to TRBJ2-5; D may correspond to TRBD1 or TRBD2 (6 bases each). CDR1 and CDR2 (germline): KGHSH, LQKENI. This CDR3 spans 14 amino acids. V lost 2 bases to trimming and J lost 7 bases, with 14 bases between them.

The CDR3 nucleotides read TGTGCCAGTACCGATCGAGGGGGTGGGTTAAATACGCAGTATTTT. Residues: CASTDRGGGLNTQYF. The gene calls are TRBV19 and TRBJ2-3, with D maybe TRBD1 (6 bases). Trimming cost V 7 bases and J 7 bases, with 21 bases left between them. The germline V gene has CDR1 LNHDA and CDR2 SQIVND (reference sequence). This CDR3 has 15 residues.

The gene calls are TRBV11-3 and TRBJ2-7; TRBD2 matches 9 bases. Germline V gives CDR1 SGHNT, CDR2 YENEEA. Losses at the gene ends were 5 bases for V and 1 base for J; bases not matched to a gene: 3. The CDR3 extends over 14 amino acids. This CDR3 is CASSESGGSYEQYF. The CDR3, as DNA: TGTGCCAGCAGCGAGAGCGGGGGGTCCTACGAGCAGTACTTC. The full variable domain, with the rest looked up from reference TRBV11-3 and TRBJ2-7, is EAGVVQSPRYKIIEKKQPVAFWCNPISGHNTLYWYLQNLGQGPELLIRYENEEAVDDSQLPKDRFSAERLKGVDSTLKIQPAELGDSAVYLCASSESGGSYEQYFGPGTRLTVT.

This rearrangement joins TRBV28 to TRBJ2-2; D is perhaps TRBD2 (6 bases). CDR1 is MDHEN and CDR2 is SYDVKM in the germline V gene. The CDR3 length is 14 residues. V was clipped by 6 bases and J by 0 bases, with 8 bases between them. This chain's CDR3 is CASRLAANTGELFF. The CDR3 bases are TGTGCCAGCAGATTAGCGGCGAACACCGGGGAGCTGTTTTTT.

The CDR3 DNA reads TGTGCCAGCAGCTTATACGGGTCCTACGAGCAGTACTTC. Translated: CASSLYGSYEQYF. This rearrangement joins TRBV11-3 to TRBJ2-5; no firm D call. The end of the DNA aligns better with TRBJ2-7, so the J call may be wrong. Germline CDR1 and CDR2: SGHNT and YENEEA. This CDR3 has 13 amino acids.

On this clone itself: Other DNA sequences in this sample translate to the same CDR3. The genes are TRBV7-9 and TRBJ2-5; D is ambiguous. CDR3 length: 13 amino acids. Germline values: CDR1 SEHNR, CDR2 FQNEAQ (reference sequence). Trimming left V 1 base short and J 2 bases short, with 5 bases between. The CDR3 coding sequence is TGTGCCAGCAGCTTAGAAGCTCAAGAGACCCAGTACTTC. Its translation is CASSLEAQETQYF.

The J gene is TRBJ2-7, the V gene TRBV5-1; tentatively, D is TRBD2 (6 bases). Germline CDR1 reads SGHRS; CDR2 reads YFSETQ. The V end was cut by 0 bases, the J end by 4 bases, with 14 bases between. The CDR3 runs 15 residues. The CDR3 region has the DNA TGCGCCAGCAGCTTGGTCTACGGAGGGGATTACGAGCAGTACTTC. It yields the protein CASSLVYGGDYEQYF.

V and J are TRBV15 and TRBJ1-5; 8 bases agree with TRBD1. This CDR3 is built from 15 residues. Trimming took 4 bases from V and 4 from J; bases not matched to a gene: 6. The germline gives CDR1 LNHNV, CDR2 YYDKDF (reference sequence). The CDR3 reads CATSKDRGPNQPQHF. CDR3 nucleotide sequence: TGTGCCACCAGCAAAGACAGGGGACCAAATCAGCCCCAGCATTTT.

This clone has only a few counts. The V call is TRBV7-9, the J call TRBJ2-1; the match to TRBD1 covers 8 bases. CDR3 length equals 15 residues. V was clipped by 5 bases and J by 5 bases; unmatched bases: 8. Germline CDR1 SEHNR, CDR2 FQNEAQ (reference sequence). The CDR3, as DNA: TGTGCCAGCAGCGCGCAGGGGGCCCCCGACAATGAGCAGTTCTTC. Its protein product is CASSAQGAPDNEQFF.

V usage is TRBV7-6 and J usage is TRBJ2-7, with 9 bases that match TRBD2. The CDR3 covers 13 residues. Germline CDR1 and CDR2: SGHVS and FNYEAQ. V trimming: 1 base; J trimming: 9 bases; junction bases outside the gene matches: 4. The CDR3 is CASSLVGREGQYF. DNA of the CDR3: TGTGCCAGCAGCTTAGTAGGGCGGGAGGGGCAGTACTTC.

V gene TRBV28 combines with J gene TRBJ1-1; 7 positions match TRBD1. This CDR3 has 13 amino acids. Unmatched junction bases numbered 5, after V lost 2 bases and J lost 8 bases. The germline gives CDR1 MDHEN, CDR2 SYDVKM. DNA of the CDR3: TGTGCCAGCAGTTTACGACAGGGTTGGGAAGCTTTCTTT. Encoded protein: CASSLRQGWEAFF.

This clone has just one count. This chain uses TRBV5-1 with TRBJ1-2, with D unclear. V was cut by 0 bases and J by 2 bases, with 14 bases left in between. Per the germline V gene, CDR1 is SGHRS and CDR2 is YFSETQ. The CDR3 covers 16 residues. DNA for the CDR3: TGCGCCAGCAGCTTGGGACGGACCGAACAGAACTATGGCTACACCTTC. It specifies CASSLGRTEQNYGYTF.

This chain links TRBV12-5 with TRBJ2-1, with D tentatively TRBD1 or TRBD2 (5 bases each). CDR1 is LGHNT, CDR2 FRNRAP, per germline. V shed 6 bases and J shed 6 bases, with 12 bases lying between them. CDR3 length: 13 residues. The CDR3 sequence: CASGLKGSNEQFF. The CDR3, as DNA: TGTGCTAGTGGCCTAAAGGGGAGCAATGAGCAGTTCTTC. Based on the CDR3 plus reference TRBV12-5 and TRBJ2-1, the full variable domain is DARVTQTPRHKVTEMGQEVTMRCQPILGHNTVFWYRQTMMQGLELLAYFRNRAPLDDSGMPKDRFSAEMPDATLATLKIQPSEPRDSAVYFCASGLKGSNEQFFGPGTRLTVL.

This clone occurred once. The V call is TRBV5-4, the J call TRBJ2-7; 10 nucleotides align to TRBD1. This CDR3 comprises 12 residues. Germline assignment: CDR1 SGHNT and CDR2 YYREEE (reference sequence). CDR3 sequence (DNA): TGTGCCAGCAGCACTTCCGGGACAGGGGAAGAAGTC. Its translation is CASSTSGTGEEV.

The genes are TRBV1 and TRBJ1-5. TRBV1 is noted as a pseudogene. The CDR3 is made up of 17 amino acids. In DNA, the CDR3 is TGCACCAGCAGCCACCCCGAGGGACTCCACTCCAATCAGCCCCAGCATTTT. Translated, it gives CTSSHPEGLHSNQPQHF.

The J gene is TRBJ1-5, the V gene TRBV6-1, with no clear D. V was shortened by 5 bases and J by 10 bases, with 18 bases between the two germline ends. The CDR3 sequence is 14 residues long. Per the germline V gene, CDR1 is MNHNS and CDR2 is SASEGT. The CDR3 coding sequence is TGTGCCAGCAGTCCCCAACAAACCAGGTCTCCCCAGCATTTT. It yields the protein CASSPQQTRSPQHF.

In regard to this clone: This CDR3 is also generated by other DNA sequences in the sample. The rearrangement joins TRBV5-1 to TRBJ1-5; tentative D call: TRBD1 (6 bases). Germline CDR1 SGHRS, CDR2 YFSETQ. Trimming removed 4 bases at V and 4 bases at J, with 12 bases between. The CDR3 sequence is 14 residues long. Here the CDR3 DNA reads TGCGCCAGCAGCCCGGGGGCAGGAAATCAGCCCCAGCATTTT. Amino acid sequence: CASSPGAGNQPQHF.

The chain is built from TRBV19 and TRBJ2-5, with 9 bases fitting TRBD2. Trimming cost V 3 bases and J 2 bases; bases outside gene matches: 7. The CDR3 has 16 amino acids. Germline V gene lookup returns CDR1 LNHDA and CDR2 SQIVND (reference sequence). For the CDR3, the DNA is TGTGCCAGTAGTATTGATAGCGGGAGTTCTCAAGAGACCCAGTACTTC. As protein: CASSIDSGSSQETQYF.

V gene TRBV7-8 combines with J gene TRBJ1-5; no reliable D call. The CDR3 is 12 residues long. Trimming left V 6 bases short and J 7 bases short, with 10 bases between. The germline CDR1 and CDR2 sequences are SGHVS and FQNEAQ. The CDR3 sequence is CASSPSAQPQHF. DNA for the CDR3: TGTGCCAGCAGTCCCTCGGCCCAGCCCCAGCATTTT.

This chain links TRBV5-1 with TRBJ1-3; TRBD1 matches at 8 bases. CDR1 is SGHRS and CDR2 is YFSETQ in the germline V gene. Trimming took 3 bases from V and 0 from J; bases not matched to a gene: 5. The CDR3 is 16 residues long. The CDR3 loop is CASSYGQGHSGNTIYF. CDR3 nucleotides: TGCGCCAGCAGCTACGGACAGGGACACTCTGGAAACACCATATATTTT.

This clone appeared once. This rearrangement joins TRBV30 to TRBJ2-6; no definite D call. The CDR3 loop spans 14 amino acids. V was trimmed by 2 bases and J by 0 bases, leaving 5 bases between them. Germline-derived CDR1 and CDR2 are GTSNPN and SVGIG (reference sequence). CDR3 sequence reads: CAWSRDSGANVLTF. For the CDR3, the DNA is TGTGCCTGGAGTCGAGACTCTGGGGCCAACGTCCTGACTTTC.

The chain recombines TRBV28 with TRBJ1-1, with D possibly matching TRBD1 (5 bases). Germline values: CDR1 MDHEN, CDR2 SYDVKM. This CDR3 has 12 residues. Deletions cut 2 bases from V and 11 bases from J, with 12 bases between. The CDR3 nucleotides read TGTGCCAGCAGTTTAAACGGGGGTGGGGCTTTCTTT. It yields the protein CASSLNGGGAFF.

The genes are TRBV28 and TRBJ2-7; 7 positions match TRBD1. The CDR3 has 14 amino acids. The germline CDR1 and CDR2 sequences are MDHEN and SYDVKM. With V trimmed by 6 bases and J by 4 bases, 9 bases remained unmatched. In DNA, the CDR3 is TGTGCCAGCAGGCCTTTAGGGGGCTTTTACGAGCAGTACTTC. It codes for CASRPLGGFYEQYF.

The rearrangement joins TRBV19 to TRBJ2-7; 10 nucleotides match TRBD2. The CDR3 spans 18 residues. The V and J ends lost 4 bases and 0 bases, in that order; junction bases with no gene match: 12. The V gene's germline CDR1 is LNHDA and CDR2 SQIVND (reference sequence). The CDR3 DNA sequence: TGTGCCAGTAGTAGACAGAGAAAAGCTAGCGGGAGCTCCTACGAGCAGTACTTC. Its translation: CASSRQRKASGSSYEQYF.

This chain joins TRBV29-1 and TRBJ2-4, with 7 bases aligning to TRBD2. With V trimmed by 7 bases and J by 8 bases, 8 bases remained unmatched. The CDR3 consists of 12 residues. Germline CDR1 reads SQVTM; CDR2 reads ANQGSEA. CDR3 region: CSGGSSGDIQYF. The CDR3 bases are TGCAGCGGCGGGAGCAGCGGAGACATTCAGTACTTC.

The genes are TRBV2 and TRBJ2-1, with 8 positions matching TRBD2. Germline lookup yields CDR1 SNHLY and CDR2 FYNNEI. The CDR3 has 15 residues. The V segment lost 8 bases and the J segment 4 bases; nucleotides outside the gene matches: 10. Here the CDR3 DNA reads TGTGCCAGCGTCCAGACCGGGGGGGAGTACAATGAGCAGTTCTTC. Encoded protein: CASVQTGGEYNEQFF.